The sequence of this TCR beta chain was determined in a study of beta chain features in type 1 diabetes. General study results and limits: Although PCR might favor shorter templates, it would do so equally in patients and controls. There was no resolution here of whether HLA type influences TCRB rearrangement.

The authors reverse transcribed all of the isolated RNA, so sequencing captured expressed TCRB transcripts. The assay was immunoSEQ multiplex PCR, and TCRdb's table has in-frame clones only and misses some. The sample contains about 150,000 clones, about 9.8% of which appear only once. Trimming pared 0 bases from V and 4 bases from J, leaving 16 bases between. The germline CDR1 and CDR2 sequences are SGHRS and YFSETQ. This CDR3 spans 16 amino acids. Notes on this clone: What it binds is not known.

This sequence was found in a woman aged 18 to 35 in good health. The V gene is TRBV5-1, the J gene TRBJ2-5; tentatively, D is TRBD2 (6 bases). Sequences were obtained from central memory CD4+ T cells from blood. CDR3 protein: CASSLAGGRDGETQYF. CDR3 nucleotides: TGCGCCAGCAGCTTGGCCGGGGGAAGGGATGGAGAGACCCAGTACTTC.